The 10 T cell receptor beta chains below come from one sample, sequenced in a study of beta chain features in type 1 diabetes. Sequenced material consisted of expressed TCRB transcripts (all of the isolated RNA was reverse transcribed). The data were produced by immunoSEQ multiplex PCR, yet TCRdb's version contains in-frame clones alone and is incomplete. Altogether under 400,000 clones are present, approximately 12% being singletons, with the ten largest covering 0.017%. Sample: naive CD4+ T cells from blood. The receptors were sampled from a man aged 18-30 years in good health.

This rearrangement joins TRBV28 to TRBJ1-2, with 9 bases lining up with TRBD1. The CDR3 spans 14 residues. Germline V gene sequence: CDR1 MDHEN, CDR2 SYDVKM. The junction had 10 bases not matched to a gene; V was cut back by 6 bases and J by 8 bases. The CDR3 spells CASRGQGGFGGYTF. DNA for the CDR3: TGTGCCAGCAGGGGACAGGGCGGGTTTGGGGGCTACACCTTC.

This clone has a handful of counts. The V and J genes are TRBV6-6 and TRBJ2-2; D is ambiguous. CDR3 length equals 14 residues. Looked up from germline, CDR1 is MNHNY and CDR2 is SVGAGI (reference sequence). Between the trimmed V and J ends, which lost 11 bases and 0 bases, there was a span of 13 bases. This chain's CDR3 is CASESHSNTGELFF. CDR3 sequence (DNA): TGTGCCTCCGAGAGCCACTCGAACACCGGGGAGCTGTTTTTT.

This clone was recorded a few times. The V gene is TRBV5-1, the J gene TRBJ1-2; 7 positions match TRBD1. The length of the CDR3 is 16 residues. Germline V gene lookup returns CDR1 SGHRS and CDR2 YFSETQ. Trimming took 0 bases from V and 5 from J; bases not matched to a gene: 10. CDR3 amino acids: CASSLGQGAPGYGYTF. Here the CDR3 DNA reads TGCGCCAGCAGCTTGGGACAGGGCGCCCCTGGTTATGGCTACACCTTC.

DNA of the CDR3: TGTGCCAGCAGCCTCGGGGGTGGGGGTCCCGGGGAGCTGTTTTTT. This sequence encodes CASSLGGGGPGELFF. The chain has TRBV9 and TRBJ2-2; D possibly corresponds to TRBD2 (6 bases). V was pared by 4 bases and J by 6 bases, with 16 bases between. The CDR3 consists of 15 residues. Germline V CDR1 and CDR2: SGDLS, YYNGEE.

The genes are TRBV30 and TRBJ1-2, with 7 bases lining up with TRBD1. Germline V gene data show CDR1 as GTSNPN and CDR2 as SVGIG (reference sequence). The V gene end was trimmed by 4 bases and the J gene end by 5 bases; junction bases not matched to a gene: 7. The CDR3 is 13 amino acids. CDR3: CAWIKGGTYGYTF. The DNA of the CDR3 is TGTGCCTGGATAAAAGGGGGCACATATGGCTACACCTTC.

V usage is TRBV5-4 and J usage is TRBJ1-1, with a tentative D call TRBD1 (5 bases). The V gene lost 4 bases and the J gene lost 1 base, with 11 bases spanning the gap. The germline gives CDR1 SGHNT, CDR2 YYREEE (reference sequence). The CDR3 length is 14 residues. For the CDR3, the DNA is TGTGCCAGCAGCCGCGACAGCCCGAACACTGAAGCTTTCTTT. Its protein product is CASSRDSPNTEAFF.

The chain is built from TRBV19 and TRBJ2-3; 8 positions match TRBD1. This CDR3 has 16 residues. V gave up 3 bases and J gave up 1 base; unmatched junction bases: 6. Germline lookup yields CDR1 LNHDA and CDR2 SQIVND (reference sequence). CDR3 DNA: TGTGCCAGTAGTATCTGGCAGGGGGCTGGCACAGATACGCAGTATTTT. It yields the protein CASSIWQGAGTDTQYF.

This clone was recorded a few times. The rearrangement joins TRBV29-1 to TRBJ1-5; 9 bases are a match to TRBD1. The CDR3 totals 13 residues. Germline V gene data show CDR1 as SQVTM and CDR2 as ANQGSEA. V trimming: 6 bases; J trimming: 4 bases; junction bases outside the gene matches: 4. CDR3 loop: CSVTGGGNQPQHF. The CDR3 DNA sequence: TGCAGCGTAACAGGGGGCGGGAATCAGCCCCAGCATTTT.

This clone was picked up a small number of times. This chain uses TRBV19 with TRBJ1-5; D gene unclear. Germline loops: CDR1 LNHDA, CDR2 SQIVND (reference sequence). V was pared by 9 bases and J by 0 bases, with 15 bases between. This CDR3 region has 15 residues. CDR3 protein: CASTLDGNSNQPQHF. The DNA for the CDR3 is TGTGCCAGCACGCTAGACGGGAATAGCAATCAGCCCCAGCATTTT.

This chain joins TRBV19 and TRBJ1-4, with D maybe TRBD1 (5 bases). Trimming stripped 3 bases from V and 5 bases from J, with 7 bases between. The CDR3 sequence is 13 residues long. Germline CDR1 and CDR2: LNHDA and SQIVND (reference sequence). DNA of the CDR3: TGTGCCAGTAGTATTTCAGGGAATGAAAAACTGTTTTTT. Translation: CASSISGNEKLFF. The variable domain in full, completed from reference TRBV19 and TRBJ1-4, reads DGGITQSPKYLFRKEGQNVTLSCEQNLNHDAMYWYRQDPGQGLRLIYYSQIVNDFQKGDIAEGYSVSREKKESFPLTVTSAQKNPTAFYLCASSISGNEKLFFGSGTQLSVL.